These 7 T cell receptor beta chains were sequenced from one sample in a study of T cell repertoires in cytomegalovirus infection. MiXCR, applied by TCRdb to the reads, yields one record per CDR3 protein. The table shows about 490,000 distinct CDR3 sequences, with around 11% occurring only once. Material: PBMCs. The receptors here all came from a human donor in good health (CMV status not recorded). Some clones in this sample may be carry-over from other donors' samples.

This clonotype has ten or more counts. This chain uses TRBV12-3 or TRBV12-4 with TRBJ1-1; no reliable D call. This CDR3 is built from 13 residues. V shed 3 bases and J shed 3 bases, with 8 bases lying between them. The CDR3 region has the DNA TGTGCCAGCAGTTTTAGGCGGGACACTGAAGCTTTCTTT. It codes for CASSFRRDTEAFF.

This clonotype was seen ten or more times. The chain combines TRBV5-6 with TRBJ2-1, with D possibly being TRBD2 (5 bases). The V gene lost 3 bases and the J gene lost 8 bases, with 6 bases spanning the gap. The CDR3 has 11 residues. Germline CDR1 and CDR2: SGHDT and YYEEEE. This chain's CDR3 is CASSWEHEQFF. CDR3 in DNA: TGTGCCAGCAGCTGGGAGCATGAGCAGTTCTTC.

This clonotype has a count of ten or more. V gene TRBV7-2 combines with J gene TRBJ2-1; the D is unclear. Germline V CDR1 and CDR2: SGHTA, FQGNSA. CDR3 length: 15 residues. The V end lost 1 base, the J end lost 2 bases, and 9 bases lay between the germline ends. The CDR3, as DNA: TGTGCCAGCAGCTTAGACGCGGTGACCTACAATGAGCAGTTCTTC. Protein product: CASSLDAVTYNEQFF.

Ten or more counts support this clonotype. The rearrangement uses TRBV2 and TRBJ2-5; the D call may be TRBD1 or TRBD2 (5 bases each). Trimming pared 3 bases from V and 4 bases from J, leaving 15 bases between. Germline loops: CDR1 SNHLY, CDR2 FYNNEI. This CDR3 has 15 residues. CDR3 amino acids: CASSDRGTPPETQYF. The CDR3 DNA is TGTGCCAGCAGTGATCGTGGGACCCCTCCAGAGACCCAGTACTTC.

DNA of the CDR3: TGCGCCAGCAGCTGGGACACAGGGGGATCTGGGGCCAACGTCCTGACTTTC. It translates to CASSWDTGGSGANVLTF. The V and J genes are TRBV5-1 and TRBJ2-6; 8 bases align to TRBD1. CDR3 size: 17 residues. Germline V gene sequence: CDR1 SGHRS, CDR2 YFSETQ. Unmatched junction bases numbered 6, after V lost 3 bases and J lost 1 base. Looking up the rest from reference TRBV5-1 and TRBJ2-6 gives the full variable domain: KAGVTQTPRYLIKTRGQQVTLSCSPISGHRSVSWYQQTPGQGLQFLFEYFSETQRNKGNFPGRFSGRQFSNSRSEMNVSTLELGDSALYLCASSWDTGGSGANVLTFGAGSRLTVL.

This clonotype was recorded a few times. The chain couples TRBV20-1 to TRBJ1-5; D gene unclear. The CDR3 is made up of 14 amino acids. The germline CDR1 and CDR2 sequences are DFQATT and SNEGSKA (reference sequence). V dropped 5 bases and J dropped 3 bases, with 14 bases sitting between them. CDR3 amino acids: CSARFTAYNQPQHF. The CDR3, as DNA: TGCAGTGCTCGTTTCACGGCCTACAATCAGCCCCAGCATTTT.

The J gene is TRBJ1-1, the V gene TRBV19, with D perhaps TRBD1 (5 bases). Germline V gene sequence: CDR1 LNHDA, CDR2 SQIVND (reference sequence). V gave up 2 bases and J gave up 3 bases, with 7 bases separating them. The CDR3 is made up of 13 amino acids. Written as DNA, the CDR3 is TGTGCCAGTAGTATACAGGGACACACTGAAGCTTTCTTT. Residues: CASSIQGHTEAFF.